In its sample, the clone carrying this T cell receptor beta chain was seen many times. Scientists amplified the TCR beta CDR3 regions from RNA transcripts. Scientists carried out first-round RT-PCR using HTBI primers and then a second-round multiplex PCR. TCRdb ran MiXCR on the multiplex PCR reads and lists one entry per CDR3 protein. The sample shows 580,000 or so distinct CDR3 sequences, about two fifths of them seen only once. These data originate in a study of Graves' ophthalmopathy and Graves' hyperthyroidism. The CDR3 is made up of 15 amino acids. V was cut by 5 bases and J by 0 bases, with 14 bases left in between. Germline-derived CDR1 and CDR2 are SEHNR and FQNEAQ (reference sequence).

Sequencing was performed on peripheral blood or thyroid tissue (not recorded which). The chain carries TRBV7-9 and TRBJ2-7; D may be TRBD1 (5 bases). This TCR was sampled from an adult man with Graves' hyperthyroidism. The CDR3 spells CASSPQGLSSYEQYF. As DNA, the CDR3 is TGTGCCAGCAGCCCCCAGGGCCTTAGCTCCTACGAGCAGTACTTC.